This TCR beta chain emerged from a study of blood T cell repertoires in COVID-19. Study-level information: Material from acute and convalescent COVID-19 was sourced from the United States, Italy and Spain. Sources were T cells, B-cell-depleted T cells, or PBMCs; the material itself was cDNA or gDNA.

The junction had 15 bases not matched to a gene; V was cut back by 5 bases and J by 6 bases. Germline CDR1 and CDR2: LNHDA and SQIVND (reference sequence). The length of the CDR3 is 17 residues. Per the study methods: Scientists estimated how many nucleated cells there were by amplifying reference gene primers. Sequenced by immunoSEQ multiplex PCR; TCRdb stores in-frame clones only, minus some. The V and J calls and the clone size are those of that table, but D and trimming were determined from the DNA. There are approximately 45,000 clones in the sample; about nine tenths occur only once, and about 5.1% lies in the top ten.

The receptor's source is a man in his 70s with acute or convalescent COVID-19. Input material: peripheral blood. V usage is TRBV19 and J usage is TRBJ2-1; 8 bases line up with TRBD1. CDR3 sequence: CASSYRPGQGRGNEQFF. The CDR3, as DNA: TGTGCCAGTAGTTATCGTCCTGGACAGGGTCGAGGCAATGAGCAGTTCTTC. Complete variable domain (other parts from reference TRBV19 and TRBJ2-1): DGGITQSPKYLFRKEGQNVTLSCEQNLNHDAMYWYRQDPGQGLRLIYYSQIVNDFQKGDIAEGYSVSREKKESFPLTVTSAQKNPTAFYLCASSYRPGQGRGNEQFFGPGTRLTVL.